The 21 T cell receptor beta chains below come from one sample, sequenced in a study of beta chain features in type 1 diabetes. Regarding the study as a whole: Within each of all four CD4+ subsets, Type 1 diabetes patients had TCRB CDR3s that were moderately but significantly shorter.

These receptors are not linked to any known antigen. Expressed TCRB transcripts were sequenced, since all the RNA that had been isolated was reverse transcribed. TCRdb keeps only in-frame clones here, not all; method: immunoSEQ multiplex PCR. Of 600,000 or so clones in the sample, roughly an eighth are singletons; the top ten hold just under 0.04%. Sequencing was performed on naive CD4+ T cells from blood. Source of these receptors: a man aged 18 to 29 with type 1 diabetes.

CDR3 amino acids: CASSQRKPGFSSGYNEQFF. For the CDR3, the DNA is TGCGCCAGCAGCCAAAGGAAGCCGGGTTTTTCTAGCGGGTACAATGAGCAGTTCTTC. The chain employs TRBV4-3 and TRBJ2-1; 8 nucleotides match TRBD2. Trimming removed 2 bases from V and 4 bases from J; junction bases left unmatched: 16. Germline lookup yields CDR1 LGHNA and CDR2 YSLEER. CDR3 length equals 19 residues.

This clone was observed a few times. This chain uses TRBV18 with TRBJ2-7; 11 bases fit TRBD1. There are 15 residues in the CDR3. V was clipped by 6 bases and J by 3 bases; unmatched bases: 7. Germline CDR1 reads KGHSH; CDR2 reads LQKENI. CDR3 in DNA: TGTGCCAGCTCGTTGGGACAGGGGGAAGGCTACGAGCAGTACTTC. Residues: CASSLGQGEGYEQYF.

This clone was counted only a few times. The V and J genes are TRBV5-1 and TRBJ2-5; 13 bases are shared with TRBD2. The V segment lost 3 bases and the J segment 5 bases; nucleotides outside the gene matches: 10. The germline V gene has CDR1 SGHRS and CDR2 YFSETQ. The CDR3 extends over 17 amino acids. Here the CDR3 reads CASSSGLAGPGRETQYF. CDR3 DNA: TGCGCCAGCAGCTCGGGACTAGCGGGACCCGGGCGCGAGACCCAGTACTTC.

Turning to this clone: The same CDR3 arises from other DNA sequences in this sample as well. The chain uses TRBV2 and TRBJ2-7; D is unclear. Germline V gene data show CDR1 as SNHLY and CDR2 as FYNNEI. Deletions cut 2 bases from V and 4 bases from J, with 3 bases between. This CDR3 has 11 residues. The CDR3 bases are TGTGCCAGCAGTGAATATTACGAGCAGTACTTC. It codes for CASSEYYEQYF.

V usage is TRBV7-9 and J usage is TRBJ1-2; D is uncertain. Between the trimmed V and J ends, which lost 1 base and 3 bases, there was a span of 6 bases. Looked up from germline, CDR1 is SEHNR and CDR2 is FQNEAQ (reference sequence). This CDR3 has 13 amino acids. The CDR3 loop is CASSLEEYYGYTF. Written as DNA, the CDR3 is TGTGCCAGCAGCTTAGAGGAGTACTATGGCTACACCTTC. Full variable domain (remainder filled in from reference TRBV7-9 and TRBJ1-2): DTGVSQNPRHKITKRGQNVTFRCDPISEHNRLYWYRQTLGQGPEFLTYFQNEAQLEKSRLLSDRFSAERPKGSFSTLEIQRTEQGDSAMYLCASSLEEYYGYTFGSGTRLTVV.

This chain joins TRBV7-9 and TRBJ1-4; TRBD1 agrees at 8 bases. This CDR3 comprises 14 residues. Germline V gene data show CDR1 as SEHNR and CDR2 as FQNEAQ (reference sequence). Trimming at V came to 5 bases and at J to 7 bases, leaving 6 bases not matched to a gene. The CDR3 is CASSHDRGFEKLFF. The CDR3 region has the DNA TGTGCCAGCAGCCACGACAGGGGTTTTGAAAAACTGTTTTTT.

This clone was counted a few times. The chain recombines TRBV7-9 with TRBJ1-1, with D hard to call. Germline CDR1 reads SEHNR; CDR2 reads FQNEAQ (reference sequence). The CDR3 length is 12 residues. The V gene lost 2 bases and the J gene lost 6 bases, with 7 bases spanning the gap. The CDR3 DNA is TGTGCCAGCAGCTTATTACGCCCTGAAGCTTTCTTT. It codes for CASSLLRPEAFF.

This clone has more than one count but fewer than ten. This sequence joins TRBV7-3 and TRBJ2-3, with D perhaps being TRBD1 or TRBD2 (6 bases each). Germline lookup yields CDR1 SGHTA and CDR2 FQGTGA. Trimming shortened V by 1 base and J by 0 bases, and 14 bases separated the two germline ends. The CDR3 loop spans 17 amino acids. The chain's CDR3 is CASSLRAGQGSTDTQYF. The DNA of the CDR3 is TGTGCCAGCAGCTTAAGAGCGGGTCAGGGGAGCACAGATACGCAGTATTTT. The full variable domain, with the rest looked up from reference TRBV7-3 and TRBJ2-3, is GAGVSQTPSNKVTEKGKYVELRCDPISGHTALYWYRQSLGQGPEFLIYFQGTGAADDSGLPNDRFFAVRPEGSVSTLKIQRTERGDSAVYLCASSLRAGQGSTDTQYFGPGTRLTVL.

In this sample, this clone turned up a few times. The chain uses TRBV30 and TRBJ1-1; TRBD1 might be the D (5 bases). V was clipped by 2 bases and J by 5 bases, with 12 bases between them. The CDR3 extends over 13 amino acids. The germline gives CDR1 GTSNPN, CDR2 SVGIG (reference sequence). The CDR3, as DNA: TGTGCCTGGAGTAACAGGTTTCGTACTGAAGCTTTCTTT. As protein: CAWSNRFRTEAFF. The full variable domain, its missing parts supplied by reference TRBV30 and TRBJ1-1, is SQTIHQWPATLVQPVGSPLSLECTVEGTSNPNLYWYRQAAGRGLQLLFYSVGIGQISSEVPQNLSASRPQDRQFILSSKKLLLSDSGFYLCAWSNRFRTEAFFGQGTRLTVV.

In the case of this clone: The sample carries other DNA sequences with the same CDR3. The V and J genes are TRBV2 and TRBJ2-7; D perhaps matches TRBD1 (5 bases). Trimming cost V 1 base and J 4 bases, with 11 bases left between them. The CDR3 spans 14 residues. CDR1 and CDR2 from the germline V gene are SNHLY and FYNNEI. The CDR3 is CASSEGWQGYEQYF. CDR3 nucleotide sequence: TGTGCCAGCAGTGAAGGATGGCAGGGTTACGAGCAGTACTTC.

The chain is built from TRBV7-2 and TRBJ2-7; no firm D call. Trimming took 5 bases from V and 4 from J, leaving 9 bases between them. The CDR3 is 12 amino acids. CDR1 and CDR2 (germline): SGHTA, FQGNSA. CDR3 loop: CASSPDRYEQYF. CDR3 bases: TGTGCCAGCAGCCCCGACCGTTACGAGCAGTACTTC.

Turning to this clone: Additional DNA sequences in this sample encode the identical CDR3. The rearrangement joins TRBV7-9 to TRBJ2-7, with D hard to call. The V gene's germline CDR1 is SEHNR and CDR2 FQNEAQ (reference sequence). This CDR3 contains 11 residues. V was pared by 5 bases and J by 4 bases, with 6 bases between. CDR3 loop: CASSTAYEQYF. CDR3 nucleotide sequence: TGTGCCAGCAGCACTGCTTACGAGCAGTACTTC. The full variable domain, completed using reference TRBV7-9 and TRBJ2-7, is DTGVSQNPRHKITKRGQNVTFRCDPISEHNRLYWYRQTLGQGPEFLTYFQNEAQLEKSRLLSDRFSAERPKGSFSTLEIQRTEQGDSAMYLCASSTAYEQYFGPGTRLTVT.

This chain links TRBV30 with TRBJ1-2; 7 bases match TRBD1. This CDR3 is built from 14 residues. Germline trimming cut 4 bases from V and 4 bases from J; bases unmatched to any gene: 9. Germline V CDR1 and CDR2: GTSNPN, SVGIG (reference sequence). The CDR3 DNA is TGTGCCTGGAACACCGGGACAGCGAGCTATGGCTACACCTTC. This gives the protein CAWNTGTASYGYTF.

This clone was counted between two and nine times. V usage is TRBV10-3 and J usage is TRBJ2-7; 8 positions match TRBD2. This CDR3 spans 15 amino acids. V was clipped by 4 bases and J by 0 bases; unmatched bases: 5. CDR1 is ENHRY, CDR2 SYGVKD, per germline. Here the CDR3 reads CAISAGSGSSYEQYF. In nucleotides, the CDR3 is TGTGCCATCAGTGCAGGAAGCGGGAGCTCCTACGAGCAGTACTTC.

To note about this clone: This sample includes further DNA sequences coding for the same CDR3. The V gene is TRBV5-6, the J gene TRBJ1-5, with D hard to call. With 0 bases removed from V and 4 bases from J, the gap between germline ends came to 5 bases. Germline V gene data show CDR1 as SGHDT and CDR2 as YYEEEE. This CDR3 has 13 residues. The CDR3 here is CASSLAGNQPQHF. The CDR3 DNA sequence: TGTGCCAGCAGCTTGGCGGGGAATCAGCCCCAGCATTTT.

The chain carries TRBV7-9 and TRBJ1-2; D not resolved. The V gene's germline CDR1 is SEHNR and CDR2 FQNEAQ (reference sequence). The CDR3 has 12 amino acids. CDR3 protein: CVSSMEDYGYTF. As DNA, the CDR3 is TGTGTCTCCTCGATGGAGGACTATGGCTACACCTTC.

CDR3 DNA: TGTGCCATCAGCCTCCTAGCGGGAGGACCAGATACGCAGTATTTT. Translation gives CAISLLAGGPDTQYF. The chain employs TRBV10-3 and TRBJ2-3; 11 nucleotides match TRBD2. The CDR3 contains 15 residues. The V gene's germline CDR1 is ENHRY and CDR2 SYGVKD. Trimming took 6 bases from V and 4 from J; bases not matched to a gene: 6.

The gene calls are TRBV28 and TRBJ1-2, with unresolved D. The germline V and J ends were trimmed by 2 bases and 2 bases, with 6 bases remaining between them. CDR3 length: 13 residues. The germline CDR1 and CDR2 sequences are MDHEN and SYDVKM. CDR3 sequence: CASSLPANYGYTF. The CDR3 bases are TGTGCCAGCAGTTTACCAGCCAACTATGGCTACACCTTC.

The CDR3 DNA reads TGTGCCAGCGGAGGGACAGGAGATTTGGATGGCTACACCTTC. Its protein product is CASGGTGDLDGYTF. The J gene is TRBJ1-2, the V gene TRBV7-9; 8 bases fit TRBD1. CDR3 length: 14 amino acids. Germline trimming cut 8 bases from V and 6 bases from J; bases unmatched to any gene: 11. From germline, CDR1 is SEHNR and CDR2 FQNEAQ (reference sequence).

CDR3 sequence (DNA): TGTGCCAGCAGCATAGGGCAGCACTATGGCTACACCTTC. It is translated as CASSIGQHYGYTF. The chain recombines TRBV28 with TRBJ1-2; no reliable D call. V lost 6 bases and J lost 3, with 11 bases in between. Germline V gene data show CDR1 as MDHEN and CDR2 as SYDVKM. The CDR3 extends over 13 amino acids.

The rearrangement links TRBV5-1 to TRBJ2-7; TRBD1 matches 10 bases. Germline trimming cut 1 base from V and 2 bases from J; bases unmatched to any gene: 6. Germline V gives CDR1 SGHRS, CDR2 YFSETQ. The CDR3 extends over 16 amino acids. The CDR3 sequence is CASSLSPGQGPYEQYF. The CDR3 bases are TGCGCCAGCAGCTTGAGTCCGGGACAGGGGCCCTACGAGCAGTACTTC.